Listed here are 10 T cell receptor beta chains from one sample, sequenced in a study of cytomegalovirus exposure and HLA in healthy donors. PCR primers comprised 60 Vbeta and 13 Jbeta primers. Data came from immunoSEQ multiplex PCR; TCRdb stores just in-frame clones and leaves some out. The profile shows roughly 250,000 clones, approximately 84% of them singletons. Sequencing used PBMCs. These receptor sequences come from a woman between 35 and 50 years old in good health and CMV-seropositive.

The rearrangement links TRBV9 to TRBJ1-4, with D possibly TRBD1 on 5 matching bases. CDR3 length equals 15 residues. Trimming took 3 bases from V and 3 from J, leaving 12 bases between them. Germline CDR1 and CDR2: SGDLS and YYNGEE. The DNA of the CDR3 is TGTGCCAGCAGCGAAGGGGCAGGTTCTAATGAAAAACTGTTTTTT. The encoded protein is CASSEGAGSNEKLFF.

The genes are TRBV7-3 and TRBJ2-1; no clear D gene. Trimming removed 3 bases from V and 6 bases from J, with 9 bases in between. CDR3 size: 13 residues. Germline V gene data show CDR1 as SGHTA and CDR2 as FQGTGA. The CDR3 spells CASSFSTPNEQFF. The CDR3 nucleotides read TGTGCCAGCAGCTTCTCGACACCCAATGAGCAGTTCTTC.

This clone was found once. This chain connects TRBV30 to TRBJ1-3, with D unclear. V was clipped by 4 bases and J by 3 bases, with 16 bases between them. The length of the CDR3 is 15 residues. CDR1 is GTSNPN, CDR2 SVGIG, per germline (reference sequence). The CDR3 region is CAWKRDPSDGNTIYF. Written as DNA, the CDR3 is TGTGCCTGGAAGAGGGATCCGAGTGATGGAAACACCATATATTTT.

V gene TRBV28 combines with J gene TRBJ2-3; the match to TRBD1 covers 10 bases. The CDR3 totals 15 residues. J lost 4 bases, V lost 2 bases, and 3 bases had no gene match. In germline, CDR1 is MDHEN, CDR2 SYDVKM. DNA for the CDR3: TGTGCCAGCAGTTTAAGGACAGGGGGGGCAGATACGCAGTATTTT. Amino acids: CASSLRTGGADTQYF. The full variable domain, in which reference TRBV28 and TRBJ2-3 provide the parts outside the CDR3, is DVKVTQSSRYLVKRTGEKVFLECVQDMDHENMFWYRQDPGLGLRLIYFSYDVKMKEKGDIPEGYSVSREKKERFSLILESASTNQTSMYLCASSLRTGGADTQYFGPGTRLTVL.

V is TRBV5-4 and J is TRBJ2-5; TRBD2 agrees at 13 bases. V gave up 4 bases and J gave up 0 bases; unmatched junction bases: 3. The CDR3 totals 16 residues. Looked up from germline, CDR1 is SGHNT and CDR2 is YYREEE (reference sequence). This chain's CDR3 is CASSPGLAGYQETQYF. The DNA for the CDR3 is TGTGCCAGCAGCCCGGGACTAGCGGGGTACCAAGAGACCCAGTACTTC.

J is TRBJ2-1 and V is TRBV27; possible D gene TRBD2, 6 bases. The CDR3 runs to 12 residues. V lost 3 bases and J lost 8, with 8 bases in between. Germline V gene data show CDR1 as MNHEY and CDR2 as SMNVEV (reference sequence). The CDR3 region has the DNA TGTGCCAGCAGTTTCGGGGGTTATGAGCAGTTCTTC. Translating gives CASSFGGYEQFF.

This chain connects TRBV6-1 to TRBJ1-5, with 8 bases aligning to TRBD1. J was trimmed by 0 bases and V by 6 bases; bases with no gene match: 4. This CDR3 is built from 15 residues. CDR1 MNHNS and CDR2 SASEGT come from the germline V gene. The chain's CDR3 is CASRTGDYSNQPQHF. The CDR3 bases are TGTGCCAGCAGGACAGGGGATTATAGCAATCAGCCCCAGCATTTT.

This rearrangement joins TRBV7-7 to TRBJ2-3; 10 positions match TRBD2. CDR3 length: 14 residues. The J segment lost 3 bases and the V segment lost 5 bases, leaving 2 bases of the junction unmatched. In germline, CDR1 is SSHAT, CDR2 FNYEAQ (reference sequence). This CDR3 is CASSPSGSTDTQYF. Written as DNA, the CDR3 is TGTGCCAGCAGCCCTAGCGGGAGTACAGATACGCAGTATTTT.

CDR3 nucleotides: TGTGCCAGCAGCCCCCTTAGCGGGAGGGCCGTGTACGAGCAGTACTTC. This codes for CASSPLSGRAVYEQYF. This chain links TRBV9 with TRBJ2-7; the match to TRBD2 covers 11 bases. The CDR3 is 16 residues long. V lost 4 bases, J lost 4 bases, and 10 bases stayed unmatched. Germline CDR1 is SGDLS and CDR2 is YYNGEE. The complete variable domain, with remaining parts taken from reference TRBV9 and TRBJ2-7, reads DSGVTQTPKHLITATGQRVTLRCSPRSGDLSVYWYQQSLDQGLQFLIQYYNGEERAKGNILERFSAQQFPDLHSELNLSSLELGDSALYFCASSPLSGRAVYEQYFGPGTRLTVT.

This clone showed up just once. The V and J genes are TRBV2 and TRBJ2-3; no clear D gene. The CDR3 runs 17 residues. V lost 0 bases to trimming and J lost 2 bases, with 15 bases between them. Germline CDR1 reads SNHLY; CDR2 reads FYNNEI. As DNA, the CDR3 is TGTGCCAGCAGTGAAGCGCTTTTCCAGTCTTCCACAGATACGCAGTATTTT. Its protein is CASSEALFQSSTDTQYF. Full variable domain (rest looked up from reference TRBV2 and TRBJ2-3): EPEVTQTPSHQVTQMGQEVILRCVPISNHLYFYWYRQILGQKVEFLVSFYNNEISEKSEIFDDQFSVERPDGSNFTLKIRSTKLEDSAMYFCASSEALFQSSTDTQYFGPGTRLTVL.